A selection of T cell receptor beta chains follows, all from one sample in a study of blood T cell repertoires in COVID-19. Profiling relied on immunoSEQ multiplex PCR, and the TCRdb table lists in-frame clones only, not all of them. The sample contains over 400,000 clones, just over 85% of which appear only once. Sequencing input: peripheral blood. These receptors came from a woman in her twenties or thirties with active or convalescent COVID-19. Each CDR3 is given without its conserved first and last residue.

v_gene,CDR3aa
TRBV6-1,ASSEAVETQY
TRBV7-8,ASSAGTGGHTIY
TRBV29-1,SGALEGVNEQF
TRBV5-4,ASSSSTSDEQF
TRBV5-8,ASSLSLAGVYEQY
TRBV6-5,ASMTPGQNLH
TRBV19,ASSDRDRSEQY
TRBV19,ASKGQDFNSPLH
TRBV6-1,ASSDPGTGLNQPQH
TRBV29-1,SVEDGGARQETQY
TRBV29-1,SVGGGQGQPQH
TRBV6-5,AGTWDQGATYEQY
TRBV19,ASSMGPGGSTEAF
TRBV10-1,ASSEATGGYEQY
TRBV11-2,ASSKGLADNEQF
TRBV6-1,ASSESQIFNEKLF
TRBV7-9,ASSATSGSYEQY
TRBV4-1,ASSRNRGPIQTQH
TRBV10-3,AISPGATNEKLF
TRBV19,ASKVSGTGGFTGELF
TRBV6-6,ASSYSPRADTIY
TRBV5-1,ASSPGTANEKLF
TRBV18,ASSLGTGYNQPQH
TRBV18,ASSPASGGTLTNEQY
TRBV29-1,SADLQGKAF
TRBV11-2,ASSLSHTMNTEAF
TRBV10-3,AISETSGRADTQY
TRBV19,ASRVGEKLF
TRBV19,ASSPETEKINQPQH
TRBV10-1,ASSDRGSQPQH
TRBV5-1,ASSLGTSGISTDTQY
TRBV6-1,ASSDYRGGGNTEAF
TRBV14,ASSQDLEIEAF
TRBV28,ASSPRNYGYT
TRBV3-1/TRBV3-2,ASSPGGPRMNEQF
TRBV7-2,ASSYSPAGANVLT
TRBV10-3,AISEPGNTEAF
TRBV27,ASSSDAQGVWTEAF
TRBV7-7,ASSLAQRGAPEVSYEQY
TRBV2,ASSDWTGGYEQY
TRBV19,ASTDGGTRGELF
TRBV19,ASSISLPVNYGYT
TRBV3-1/TRBV3-2,ASSPTLQETQY
TRBV4-1,ASSQGGQFEAF